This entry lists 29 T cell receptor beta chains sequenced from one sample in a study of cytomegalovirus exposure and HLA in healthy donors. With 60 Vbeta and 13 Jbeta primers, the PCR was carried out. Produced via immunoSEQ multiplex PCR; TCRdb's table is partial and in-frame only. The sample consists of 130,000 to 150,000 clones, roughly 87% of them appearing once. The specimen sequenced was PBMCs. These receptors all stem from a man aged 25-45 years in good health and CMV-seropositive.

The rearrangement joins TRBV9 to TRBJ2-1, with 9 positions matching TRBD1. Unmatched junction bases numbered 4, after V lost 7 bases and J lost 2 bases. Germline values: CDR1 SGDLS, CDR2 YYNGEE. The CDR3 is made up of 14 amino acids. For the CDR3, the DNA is TGTGCCAGCGGCGGGACAGGGACCTACAATGAGCAGTTCTTC. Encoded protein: CASGGTGTYNEQFF.

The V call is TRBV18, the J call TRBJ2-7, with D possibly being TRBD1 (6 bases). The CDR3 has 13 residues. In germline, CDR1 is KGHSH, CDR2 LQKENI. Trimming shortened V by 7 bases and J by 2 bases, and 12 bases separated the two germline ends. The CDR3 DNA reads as TGTGCCAGCTTCCGGGACACCACCTACGAGCAGTACTTC. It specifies CASFRDTTYEQYF.

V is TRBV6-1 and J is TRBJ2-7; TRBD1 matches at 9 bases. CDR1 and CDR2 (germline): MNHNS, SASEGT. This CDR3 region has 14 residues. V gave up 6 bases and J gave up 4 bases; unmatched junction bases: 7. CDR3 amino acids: CASRAGQGVYEQYF. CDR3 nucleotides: TGTGCCAGCAGAGCGGGACAGGGAGTTTACGAGCAGTACTTC.

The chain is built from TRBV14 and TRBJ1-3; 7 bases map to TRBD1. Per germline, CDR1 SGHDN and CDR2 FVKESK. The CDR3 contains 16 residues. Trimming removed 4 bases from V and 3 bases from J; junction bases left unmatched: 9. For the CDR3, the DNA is TGTGCCAGCAGCCCTCTACAGACAGGGCTTGGAAACACCATATATTTT. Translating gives CASSPLQTGLGNTIYF.

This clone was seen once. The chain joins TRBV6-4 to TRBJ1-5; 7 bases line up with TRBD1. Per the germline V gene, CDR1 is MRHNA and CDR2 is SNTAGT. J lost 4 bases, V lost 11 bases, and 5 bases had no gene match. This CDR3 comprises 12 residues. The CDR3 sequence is CARGTDNQPQHF. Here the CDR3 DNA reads TGTGCCCGCGGGACAGATAATCAGCCCCAGCATTTT.

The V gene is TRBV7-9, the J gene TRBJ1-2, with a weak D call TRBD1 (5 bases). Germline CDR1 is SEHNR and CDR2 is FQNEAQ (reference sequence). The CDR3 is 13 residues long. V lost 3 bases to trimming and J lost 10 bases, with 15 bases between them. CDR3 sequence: CASSFKSKDIYTF. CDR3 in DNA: TGTGCCAGCAGCTTTAAGTCAAAGGACATCTACACCTTC.

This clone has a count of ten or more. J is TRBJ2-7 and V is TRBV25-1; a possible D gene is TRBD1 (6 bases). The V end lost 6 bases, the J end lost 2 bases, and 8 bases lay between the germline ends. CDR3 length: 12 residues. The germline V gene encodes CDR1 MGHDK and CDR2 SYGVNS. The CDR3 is CASRGQPYEQYF. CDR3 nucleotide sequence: TGTGCCAGCAGAGGACAGCCCTACGAGCAGTACTTC.

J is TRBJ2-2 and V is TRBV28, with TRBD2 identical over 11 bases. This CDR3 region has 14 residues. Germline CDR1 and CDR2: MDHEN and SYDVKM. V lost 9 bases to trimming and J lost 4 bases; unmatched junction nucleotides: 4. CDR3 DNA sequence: TGTGCCAGTTATAGCGGGGGGGGCACCGGGGAGCTGTTTTTT. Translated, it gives CASYSGGGTGELFF.

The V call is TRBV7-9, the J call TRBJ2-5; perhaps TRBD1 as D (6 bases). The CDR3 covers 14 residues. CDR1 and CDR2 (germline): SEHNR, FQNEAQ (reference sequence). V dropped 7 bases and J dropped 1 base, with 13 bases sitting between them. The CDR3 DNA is TGTGCCAGCACCGGGCAGGGGACCCAAGAGACCCAGTACTTC. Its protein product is CASTGQGTQETQYF.

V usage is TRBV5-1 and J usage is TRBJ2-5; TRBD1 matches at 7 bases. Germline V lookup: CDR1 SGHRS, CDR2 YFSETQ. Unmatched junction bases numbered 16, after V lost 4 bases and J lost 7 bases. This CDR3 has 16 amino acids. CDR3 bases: TGCGCCAGCAGCCCTTTAGGACAGGCTAAGAGGGGGACCCAGTACTTC. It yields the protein CASSPLGQAKRGTQYF.

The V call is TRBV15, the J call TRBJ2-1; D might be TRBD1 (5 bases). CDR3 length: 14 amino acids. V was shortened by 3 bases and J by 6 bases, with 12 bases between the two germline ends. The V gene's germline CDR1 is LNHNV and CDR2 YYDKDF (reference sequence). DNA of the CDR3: TGTGCCACCAGCAGTCTTGACAGCATCAATGAGCAGTTCTTC. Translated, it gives CATSSLDSINEQFF. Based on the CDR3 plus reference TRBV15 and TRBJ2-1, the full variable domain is DAMVIQNPRYQVTQFGKPVTLSCSQTLNHNVMYWYQQKSSQAPKLLFHYYDKDFNNEADTPDNFQSRRPNTSFCFLDIRSPGLGDTAMYLCATSSLDSINEQFFGPGTRLTVL.

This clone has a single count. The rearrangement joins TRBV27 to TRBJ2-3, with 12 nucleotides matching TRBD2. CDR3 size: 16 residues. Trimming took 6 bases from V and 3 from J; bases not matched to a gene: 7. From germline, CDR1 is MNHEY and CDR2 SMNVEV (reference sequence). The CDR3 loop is CASRGLAGFSTDTQYF. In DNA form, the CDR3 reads TGTGCCAGCAGGGGACTAGCGGGTTTTTCGACAGATACGCAGTATTTT.

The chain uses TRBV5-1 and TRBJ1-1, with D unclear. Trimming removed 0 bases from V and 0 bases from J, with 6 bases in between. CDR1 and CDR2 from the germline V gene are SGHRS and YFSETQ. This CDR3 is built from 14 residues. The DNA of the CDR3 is TGCGCCAGCAGCTTGGAGCGGATGAACACTGAAGCTTTCTTT. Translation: CASSLERMNTEAFF.

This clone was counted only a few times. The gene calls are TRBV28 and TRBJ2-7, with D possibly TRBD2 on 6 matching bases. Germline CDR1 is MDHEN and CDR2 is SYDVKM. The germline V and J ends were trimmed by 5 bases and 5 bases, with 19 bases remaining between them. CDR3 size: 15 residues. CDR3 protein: CASSGGGASRDEQYF. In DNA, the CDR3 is TGTGCCAGCAGTGGAGGCGGGGCCTCTCGGGACGAGCAGTACTTC.

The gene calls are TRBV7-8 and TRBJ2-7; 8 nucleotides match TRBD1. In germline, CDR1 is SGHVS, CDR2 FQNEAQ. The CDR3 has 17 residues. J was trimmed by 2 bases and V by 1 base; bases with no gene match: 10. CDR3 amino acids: CASSLDGGQGSPYEQYF. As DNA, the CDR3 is TGTGCCAGCAGCTTAGACGGCGGACAGGGTTCTCCCTACGAGCAGTACTTC.

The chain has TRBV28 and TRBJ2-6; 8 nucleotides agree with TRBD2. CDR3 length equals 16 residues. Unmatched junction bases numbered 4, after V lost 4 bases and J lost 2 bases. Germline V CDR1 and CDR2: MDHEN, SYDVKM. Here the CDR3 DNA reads TGTGCCAGCAGTTCCCTGCGGGGGGCTGGGGCCAACGTCCTGACTTTC. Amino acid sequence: CASSSLRGAGANVLTF.

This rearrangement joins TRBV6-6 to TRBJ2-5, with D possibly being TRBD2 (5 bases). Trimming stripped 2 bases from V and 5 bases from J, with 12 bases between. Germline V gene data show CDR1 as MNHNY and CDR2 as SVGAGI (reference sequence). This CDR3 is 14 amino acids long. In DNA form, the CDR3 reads TGTGCCAGCAGTTACCCCACATCGGGGGAGACCCAGTACTTC. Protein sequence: CASSYPTSGETQYF.

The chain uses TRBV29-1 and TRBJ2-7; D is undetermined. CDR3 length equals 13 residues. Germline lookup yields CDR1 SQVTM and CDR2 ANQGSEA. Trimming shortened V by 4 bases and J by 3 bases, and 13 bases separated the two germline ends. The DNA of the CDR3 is TGCAGCGTTGCCTCAGATTCTTTCTACGAGCAGTACTTC. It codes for CSVASDSFYEQYF.

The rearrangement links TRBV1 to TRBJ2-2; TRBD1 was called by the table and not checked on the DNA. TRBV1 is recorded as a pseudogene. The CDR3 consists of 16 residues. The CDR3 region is CTSSQVDRANTGELFF. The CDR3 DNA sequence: TGCACCAGCAGCCAAGTCGACAGGGCGAACACCGGGGAGCTGTTTTTT.

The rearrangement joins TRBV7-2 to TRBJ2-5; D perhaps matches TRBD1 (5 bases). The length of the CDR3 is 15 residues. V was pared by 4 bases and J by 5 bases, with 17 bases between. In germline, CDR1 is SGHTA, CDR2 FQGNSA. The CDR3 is CASSSQGLITETQYF. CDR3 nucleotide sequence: TGTGCCAGCAGCTCCCAGGGATTGATTACGGAGACCCAGTACTTC. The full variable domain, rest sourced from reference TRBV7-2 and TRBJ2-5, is GAGVSQSPSNKVTEKGKDVELRCDPISGHTALYWYRQSLGQGLEFLIYFQGNSAPDKSGLPSDRFSAERTGGSVSTLTIQRTQQEDSAVYLCASSSQGLITETQYFGPGTRLLVL.

The CDR3 nucleotides read TGTGCCAGCAGCCCTTCCTTGTCCAGGGGGGTGGGTGGGCAGTATTTT. It specifies CASSPSLSRGVGGQYF. The chain recombines TRBV28 with TRBJ2-3; D may be TRBD1 (7 bases). Germline-derived CDR1 and CDR2 are MDHEN and SYDVKM. V was shortened by 6 bases and J by 11 bases, with 27 bases between the two germline ends. The CDR3 has 16 amino acids.

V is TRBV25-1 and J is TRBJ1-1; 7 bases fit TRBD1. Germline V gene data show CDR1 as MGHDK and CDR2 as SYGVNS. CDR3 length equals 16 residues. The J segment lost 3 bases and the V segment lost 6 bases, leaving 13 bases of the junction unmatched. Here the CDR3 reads CASSNGAGGRDTEAFF. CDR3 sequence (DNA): TGTGCCAGCAGCAATGGCGCAGGGGGAAGGGACACTGAAGCTTTCTTT.

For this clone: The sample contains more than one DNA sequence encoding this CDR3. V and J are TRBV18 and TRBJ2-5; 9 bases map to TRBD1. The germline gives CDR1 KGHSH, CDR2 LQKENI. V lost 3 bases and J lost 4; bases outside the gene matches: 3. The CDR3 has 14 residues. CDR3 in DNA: TGTGCCAGCTCACCGGGACAGGGAGGAGAGACCCAGTACTTC. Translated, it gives CASSPGQGGETQYF.

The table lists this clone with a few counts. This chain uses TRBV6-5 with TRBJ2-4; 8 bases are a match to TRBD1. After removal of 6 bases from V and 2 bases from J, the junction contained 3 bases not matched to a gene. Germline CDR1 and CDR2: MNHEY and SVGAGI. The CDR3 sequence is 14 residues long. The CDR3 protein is CASSRQGTKNIQYF. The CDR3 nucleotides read TGTGCCAGCAGCCGACAGGGGACCAAAAACATTCAGTACTTC.

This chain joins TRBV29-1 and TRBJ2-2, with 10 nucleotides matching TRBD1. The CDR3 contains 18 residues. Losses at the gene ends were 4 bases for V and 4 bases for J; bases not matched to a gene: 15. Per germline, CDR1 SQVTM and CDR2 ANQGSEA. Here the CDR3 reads CSVGGPRQGAPGTGELFF. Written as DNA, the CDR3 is TGCAGCGTTGGGGGTCCGAGACAGGGGGCGCCGGGCACCGGGGAGCTGTTTTTT.

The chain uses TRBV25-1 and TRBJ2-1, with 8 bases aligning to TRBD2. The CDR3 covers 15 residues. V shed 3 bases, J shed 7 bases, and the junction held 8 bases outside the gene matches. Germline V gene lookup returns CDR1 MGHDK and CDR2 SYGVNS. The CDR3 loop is CASSDSGLGGNEQFF. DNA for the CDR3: TGTGCCAGCAGTGATTCGGGACTAGGAGGGAATGAGCAGTTCTTC. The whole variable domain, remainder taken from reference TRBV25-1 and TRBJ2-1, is EADIYQTPRYLVIGTGKKITLECSQTMGHDKMYWYQQDPGMELHLIHYSYGVNSTEKGDLSSESTVSRIRTEHFPLTLESARPSHTSQYLCASSDSGLGGNEQFFGPGTRLTVL.

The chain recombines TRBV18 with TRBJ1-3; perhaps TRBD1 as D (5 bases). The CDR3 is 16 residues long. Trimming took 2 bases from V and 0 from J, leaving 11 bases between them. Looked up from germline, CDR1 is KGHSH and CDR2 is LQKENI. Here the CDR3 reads CASSPYDSSSGNTIYF. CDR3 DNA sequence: TGTGCCAGCTCACCATACGACAGCTCCTCTGGAAACACCATATATTTT.

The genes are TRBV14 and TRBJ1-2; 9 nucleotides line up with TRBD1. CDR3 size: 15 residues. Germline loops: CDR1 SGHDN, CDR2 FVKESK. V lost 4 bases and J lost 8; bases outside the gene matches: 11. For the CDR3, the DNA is TGTGCCAGCAGCCGGGAACCCGGGACAGGGATAGGCTACACCTTC. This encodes CASSREPGTGIGYTF. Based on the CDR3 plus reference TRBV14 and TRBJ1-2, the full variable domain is EAGVTQFPSHSVIEKGQTVTLRCDPISGHDNLYWYRRVMGKEIKFLLHFVKESKQDESGMPNNRFLAERTGGTYSTLKVQPAELEDSGVYFCASSREPGTGIGYTFGSGTRLTVV.

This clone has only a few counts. In DNA, the CDR3 is TGTGCCAGCAGTGTTGAGGGAAGGGGGGAGCTGTTTTTT. Protein sequence: CASSVEGRGELFF. The rearrangement joins TRBV2 to TRBJ2-2; D might be TRBD2 (5 bases). The V gene's germline CDR1 is SNHLY and CDR2 FYNNEI. The CDR3 has 13 residues. V lost 4 bases and J lost 8, with 11 bases in between.